The 11 T cell receptor beta chains presented below share a single source sample, sequenced in a study of T-cell memory formation after mild COVID-19. TCRdb re-called the 5' RACE reads through MiXCR, storing one row per CDR3 protein. Of 310,000 or so distinct CDR3 sequences in the sample, approximately 15% are singletons; the top ten hold 22%. Sequencing used PBMCs or a T cell subset sorted from them (not recorded which). Receptors were obtained from a man younger than 35 who had mild COVID-19 (a few samples of this study predate the infection). Cell type and time point are not known.

This clonotype has ten or more counts. The chain combines TRBV7-2 with TRBJ1-1, with a tentative D call TRBD1 (6 bases). The CDR3 covers 13 residues. Trimming took 5 bases from V and 2 from J, leaving 9 bases between them. Germline V gene data show CDR1 as SGHTA and CDR2 as FQGNSA. The CDR3 is CASSPDSNTEAFF. Here the CDR3 DNA reads TGTGCCAGCAGCCCGGACAGTAACACTGAAGCTTTCTTT.

The V gene is TRBV7-6, the J gene TRBJ2-2; no clear D. The germline V and J ends were trimmed by 1 base and 5 bases, with 8 bases remaining between them. This CDR3 spans 14 amino acids. From germline, CDR1 is SGHVS and CDR2 FNYEAQ. The CDR3 DNA sequence: TGTGCCAGCAGCTTAGTTCGCGCAACCGGGGAGCTGTTTTTT. This codes for CASSLVRATGELFF.

The rearrangement uses TRBV7-9 and TRBJ2-5; 8 bases match TRBD1. Trimming removed 10 bases from V and 1 base from J; junction bases left unmatched: 11. In germline, CDR1 is SEHNR, CDR2 FQNEAQ (reference sequence). This CDR3 has 15 amino acids. The CDR3 bases are TGTGCCACCGCAATTCAGGGGGCCTTCCAAGAGACCCAGTACTTC. Translated, it gives CATAIQGAFQETQYF.

This clonotype was detected only a few times. The chain is built from TRBV4-1 and TRBJ2-2; D is unclear. The V end lost 0 bases, the J end lost 3 bases, and 8 bases lay between the germline ends. Germline V gives CDR1 MGHRA, CDR2 YSYEKL. The CDR3 is 15 residues long. Written as DNA, the CDR3 is TGCGCCAGCAGCCAAGATCTGGAGTACACCGGGGAGCTGTTTTTT. Translating gives CASSQDLEYTGELFF.

This chain links TRBV12-3 or TRBV12-4 with TRBJ1-5; D remains unclear. Between the trimmed V and J ends, which lost 2 bases and 3 bases, there was a span of 5 bases. The CDR3 is made up of 13 amino acids. CDR3 loop: CASSLSFNQPQHF. The CDR3 coding sequence is TGTGCCAGCAGTTTATCTTTCAATCAGCCCCAGCATTTT.

The chain has TRBV11-2 and TRBJ2-1; D might be TRBD2 (6 bases). V was pared by 5 bases and J by 5 bases, with 16 bases between. CDR3 length equals 15 residues. Germline V gene data show CDR1 as SGHAT and CDR2 as FQNNGV. CDR3 DNA: TGTGCCAGCAGCGCGATAGAAGGAGGGAACAATGAGCAGTTCTTC. This codes for CASSAIEGGNNEQFF.

This chain uses TRBV20-1 with TRBJ2-3; 10 bases fit TRBD1. The CDR3 runs to 13 residues. Looked up from germline, CDR1 is DFQATT and CDR2 is SNEGSKA (reference sequence). V shed 3 bases and J 6 bases; nucleotides not matched to a gene: 3. CDR3 sequence: CSARGQGRDTQYF. DNA of the CDR3: TGCAGTGCTAGGGGACAGGGGAGGGATACGCAGTATTTT.

The gene calls are TRBV28 and TRBJ1-1; TRBD1 matches at 9 bases. The CDR3 totals 13 residues. J lost 7 bases, V lost 5 bases, and 5 bases had no gene match. Germline-derived CDR1 and CDR2 are MDHEN and SYDVKM. This CDR3 reads CASSPGQGLEAFF. For the CDR3, the DNA is TGTGCCAGCAGTCCCGGACAGGGGCTTGAAGCTTTCTTT.

The V and J genes are TRBV5-5 and TRBJ1-5; D gene unclear. Germline loops: CDR1 SGHKS, CDR2 YYEKEE (reference sequence). The CDR3 has 15 residues. V lost 4 bases and J lost 1, with 12 bases in between. CDR3 loop: CASSPSVLSNQPQHF. The CDR3 nucleotides are TGTGCCAGCAGCCCTAGCGTCCTGAGCAATCAGCCCCAGCATTTT.

The rearrangement uses TRBV12-3 or TRBV12-4 and TRBJ1-1; D unclear. The CDR3 runs 15 residues. The germline V and J ends were trimmed by 5 bases and 1 base, with 14 bases remaining between them. CDR3 DNA: TGTGCCAGCAGTCTCCGACGGACTTCGAACACTGAAGCTTTCTTT. Its protein is CASSLRRTSNTEAFF.

This sequence joins TRBV20-1 and TRBJ2-5; the match to TRBD2 covers 9 bases. V dropped 0 bases and J dropped 9; count of bases not matched to a gene: 5. Germline assignment: CDR1 DFQATT and CDR2 SNEGSKA (reference sequence). The CDR3 totals 13 residues. As DNA, the CDR3 is TGCAGTGCTAGAGATGTGGCGGGGGGGTCCCAGTACTTC. Its translation is CSARDVAGGSQYF.